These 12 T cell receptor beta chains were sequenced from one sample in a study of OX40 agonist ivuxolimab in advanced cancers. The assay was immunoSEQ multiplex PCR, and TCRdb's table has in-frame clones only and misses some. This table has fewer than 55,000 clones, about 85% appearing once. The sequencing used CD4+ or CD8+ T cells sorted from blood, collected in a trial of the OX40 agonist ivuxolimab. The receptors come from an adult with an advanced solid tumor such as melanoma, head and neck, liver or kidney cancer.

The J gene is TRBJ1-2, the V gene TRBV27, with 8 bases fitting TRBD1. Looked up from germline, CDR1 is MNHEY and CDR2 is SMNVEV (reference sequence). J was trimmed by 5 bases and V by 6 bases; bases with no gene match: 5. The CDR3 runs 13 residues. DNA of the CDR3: TGTGCCAGCAGCCCGGGACAGGAATATGGCTACACCTTC. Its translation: CASSPGQEYGYTF.

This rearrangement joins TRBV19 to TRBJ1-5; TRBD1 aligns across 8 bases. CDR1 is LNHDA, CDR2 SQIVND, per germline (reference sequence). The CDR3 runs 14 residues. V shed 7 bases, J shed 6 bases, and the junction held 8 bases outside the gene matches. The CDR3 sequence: CASIPDRDGQPQHF. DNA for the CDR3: TGTGCCAGTATTCCGGACAGGGATGGTCAGCCCCAGCATTTT.

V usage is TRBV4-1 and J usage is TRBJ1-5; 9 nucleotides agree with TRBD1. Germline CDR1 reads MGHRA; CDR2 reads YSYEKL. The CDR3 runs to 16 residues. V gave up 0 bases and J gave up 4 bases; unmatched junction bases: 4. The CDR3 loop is CASSQDPGQGNQPQHF. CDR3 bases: TGCGCCAGCAGCCAAGACCCGGGACAGGGTAATCAGCCCCAGCATTTT.

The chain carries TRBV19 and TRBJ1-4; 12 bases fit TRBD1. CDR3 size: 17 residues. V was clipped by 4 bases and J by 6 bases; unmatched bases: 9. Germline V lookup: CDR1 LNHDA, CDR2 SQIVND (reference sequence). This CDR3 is CASSTPDGTGGDEKLFF. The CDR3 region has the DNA TGTGCCAGTAGTACACCAGACGGGACAGGGGGCGATGAAAAACTGTTTTTT.

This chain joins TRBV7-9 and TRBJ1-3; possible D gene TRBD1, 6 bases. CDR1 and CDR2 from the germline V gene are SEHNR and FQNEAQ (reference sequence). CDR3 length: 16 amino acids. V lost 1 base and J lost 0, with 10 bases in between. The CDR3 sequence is CASSLGDRNSGNTIYF. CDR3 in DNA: TGTGCCAGCAGCTTAGGTGACAGGAACTCTGGAAACACCATATATTTT.

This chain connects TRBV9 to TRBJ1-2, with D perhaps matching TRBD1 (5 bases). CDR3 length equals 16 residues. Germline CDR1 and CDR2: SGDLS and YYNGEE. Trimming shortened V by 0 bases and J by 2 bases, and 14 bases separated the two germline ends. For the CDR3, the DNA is TGTGCCAGCAGCGTAGGATTAGCTTGGGACAACTATGGCTACACCTTC. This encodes CASSVGLAWDNYGYTF. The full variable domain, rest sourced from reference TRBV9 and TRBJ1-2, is DSGVTQTPKHLITATGQRVTLRCSPRSGDLSVYWYQQSLDQGLQFLIQYYNGEERAKGNILERFSAQQFPDLHSELNLSSLELGDSALYFCASSVGLAWDNYGYTFGSGTRLTVV.

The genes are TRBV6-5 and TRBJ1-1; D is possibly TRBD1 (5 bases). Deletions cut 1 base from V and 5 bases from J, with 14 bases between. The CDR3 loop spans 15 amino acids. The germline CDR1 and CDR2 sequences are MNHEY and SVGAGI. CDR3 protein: CASSYYPPGGTEAFF. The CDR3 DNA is TGTGCCAGCAGTTACTACCCCCCTGGGGGAACTGAAGCTTTCTTT.

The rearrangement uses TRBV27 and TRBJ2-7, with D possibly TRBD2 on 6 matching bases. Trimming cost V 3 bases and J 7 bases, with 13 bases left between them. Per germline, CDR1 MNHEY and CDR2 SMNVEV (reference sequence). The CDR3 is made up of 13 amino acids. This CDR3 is CASSFRGNGEQYF. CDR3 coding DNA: TGTGCCAGCAGTTTCCGGGGGAATGGTGAGCAGTACTTC.

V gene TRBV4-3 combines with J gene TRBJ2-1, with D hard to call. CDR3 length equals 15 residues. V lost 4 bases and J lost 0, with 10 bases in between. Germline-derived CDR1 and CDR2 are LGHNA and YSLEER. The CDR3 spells CASSPDPSSYNEQFF. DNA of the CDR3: TGCGCCAGCAGCCCCGACCCGAGCTCCTACAATGAGCAGTTCTTC.

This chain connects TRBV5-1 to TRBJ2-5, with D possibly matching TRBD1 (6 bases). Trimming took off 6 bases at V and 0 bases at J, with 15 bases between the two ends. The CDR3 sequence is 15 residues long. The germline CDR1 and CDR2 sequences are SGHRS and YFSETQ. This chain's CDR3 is CASKVGQGYQETQYF. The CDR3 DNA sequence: TGCGCCAGCAAAGTAGGGCAGGGGTACCAAGAGACCCAGTACTTC.

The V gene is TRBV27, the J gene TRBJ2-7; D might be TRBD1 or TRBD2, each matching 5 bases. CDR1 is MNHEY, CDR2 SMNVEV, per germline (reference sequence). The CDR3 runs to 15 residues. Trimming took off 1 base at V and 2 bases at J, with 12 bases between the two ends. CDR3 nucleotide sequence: TGTGCCAGCAGTTTATGGGGTCAGGGACCCTACGAGCAGTACTTC. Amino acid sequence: CASSLWGQGPYEQYF.

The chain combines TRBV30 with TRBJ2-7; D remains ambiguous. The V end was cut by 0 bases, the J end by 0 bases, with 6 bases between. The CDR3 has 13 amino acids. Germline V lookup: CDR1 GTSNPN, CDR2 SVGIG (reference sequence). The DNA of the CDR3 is TGTGCCTGGAGTGTACTGAACTCCTACGAGCAGTACTTC. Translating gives CAWSVLNSYEQYF.